The source of this T cell receptor (beta chain) is a study of blood T cell repertoires in COVID-19. Across the study: COVID-19 samples collected from the United States, Italy and Spain covered acute and convalescent phases.

Method: immunoSEQ multiplex PCR; TCRdb's copy keeps in-frame clones and lacks some. This sample yields about 170,000 clones, of which 82% are seen a single time; roughly a tenth belongs to the top ten. What was sequenced was peripheral blood. The receptor was isolated from a woman older than 75 with active or convalescent COVID-19.

The DNA for the CDR3 is TGTGCCAGCAGCTCCGTTGGAGTTATTGGGGGAGGAGAGCAGTTCTTC. Amino acid sequence: CASSSVGVIGGGEQFF. The chain is built from TRBV11-3 and TRBJ2-1, with D possibly being TRBD2 (6 bases). The germline V gene has CDR1 SGHNT and CDR2 YENEEA. Trimming shortened V by 4 bases and J by 10 bases, and 23 bases separated the two germline ends. This CDR3 contains 16 residues.